These 8 T cell receptor beta chains were sequenced from one sample in a study of memory CD4+ T cells and cytomegalovirus serostatus (dated by TCRdb to between 2017 and 2020). Library generation was performed with the immunoSEQ multiplex PCR assay. TCRdb took over this immuneACCESS table, retaining in-frame rearrangements with V and J assigned. Such tables are incomplete; in checked studies, under half of the missing clones stem from an unresolved V gene, and the remainder is unexplained. In this sample the table shows approximately 65,000 clones, 60% to 80% of which occur a single time. Of the sample, 0.88% is held by the ten largest clones. Single viable CD3+CD4+CD8-CD45RO+ cells were sorted as memory CD4+ T cells on a FACSAria II. The sequencing input was memory CD4+ T cells from blood. The receptors derive from an adult in good health and CMV-seronegative.

The gene calls are TRBV27 and TRBJ1-5; weak D call: TRBD1 (5 bases). The CDR3 runs to 16 residues. Trimming removed 0 bases at V and 3 bases at J, with 12 bases between. Per germline, CDR1 MNHEY and CDR2 SMNVEV (reference sequence). CDR3 sequence reads: CASSLSGGLINQPQHF. In DNA, the CDR3 is TGTGCCAGCAGTTTATCTGGGGGACTGATCAATCAGCCCCAGCATTTT.

This clone has only a few counts. The rearrangement uses TRBV7-9 and TRBJ1-1; a possible D gene is TRBD1 (5 bases). Germline lookup yields CDR1 SEHNR and CDR2 FQNEAQ (reference sequence). Trimming removed 4 bases from V and 9 bases from J, with 21 bases in between. The CDR3 covers 15 residues. This CDR3 is CASSSDSRDGSQAFF. The CDR3 coding sequence is TGTGCCAGCAGCTCAGACTCAAGGGACGGTTCTCAAGCTTTCTTT.

This clone was observed a handful of times. The chain joins TRBV20-1 to TRBJ2-1, with D perhaps TRBD1 (5 bases). Trimming pared 4 bases from V and 11 bases from J, leaving 9 bases between. Germline values: CDR1 DFQATT, CDR2 SNEGSKA (reference sequence). The CDR3 consists of 10 residues. This CDR3 reads CSATGLKQFF. The CDR3 DNA is TGCAGTGCTACAGGGTTGAAGCAGTTCTTC.

CDR3 amino acids: CSVGDPNSYEQYF. The CDR3, as DNA: TGCAGCGTTGGGGACCCAAACTCCTACGAGCAGTACTTC. The chain uses TRBV29-1 and TRBJ2-7, with D perhaps given as TRBD1 or TRBD2 (5 bases each). The CDR3 has 13 residues. The V end was cut by 4 bases, the J end by 0 bases, with 10 bases between. CDR1 SQVTM and CDR2 ANQGSEA come from the germline V gene.

The CDR3 DNA reads TGTGCCAGCAGAACAAAGGACCGGATAGAAGCTTTCTTT. Translation: CASRTKDRIEAFF. V and J are TRBV5-6 and TRBJ1-1; D remains ambiguous. V lost 5 bases and J 8 bases, leaving 16 bases between the germline ends. There are 13 residues in the CDR3. CDR1 and CDR2 (germline): SGHDT, YYEEEE.

CDR3 loop: CASRFRSADYGYTF. The DNA of the CDR3 is TGTGCCAGCAGGTTTAGGTCCGCCGACTATGGCTACACCTTC. The gene calls are TRBV27 and TRBJ1-2; D not resolved. The CDR3 has 14 amino acids. Germline CDR1 MNHEY, CDR2 SMNVEV (reference sequence). The germline V and J ends were trimmed by 6 bases and 3 bases, with 14 bases remaining between them.

CDR3 in amino acids: CASSLVEGAREQFF. The DNA for the CDR3 is TGTGCCAGCAGCTTAGTTGAGGGGGCGCGAGAGCAGTTCTTC. The V call is TRBV7-2, the J call TRBJ2-1; 7 positions agree with TRBD1. The CDR3 runs 14 residues. The germline gives CDR1 SGHTA, CDR2 FQGNSA. After removal of 1 base from V and 10 bases from J, the junction contained 7 bases not matched to a gene.

The chain has TRBV27 and TRBJ2-7; maybe TRBD1 (6 bases). The germline V gene has CDR1 MNHEY and CDR2 SMNVEV (reference sequence). This CDR3 contains 16 residues. V shed 0 bases and J shed 0 bases, with 12 bases lying between them. The CDR3 loop is CASSLSGTISSYEQYF. CDR3 bases: TGTGCCAGCAGTTTATCAGGGACAATAAGCTCCTACGAGCAGTACTTC.